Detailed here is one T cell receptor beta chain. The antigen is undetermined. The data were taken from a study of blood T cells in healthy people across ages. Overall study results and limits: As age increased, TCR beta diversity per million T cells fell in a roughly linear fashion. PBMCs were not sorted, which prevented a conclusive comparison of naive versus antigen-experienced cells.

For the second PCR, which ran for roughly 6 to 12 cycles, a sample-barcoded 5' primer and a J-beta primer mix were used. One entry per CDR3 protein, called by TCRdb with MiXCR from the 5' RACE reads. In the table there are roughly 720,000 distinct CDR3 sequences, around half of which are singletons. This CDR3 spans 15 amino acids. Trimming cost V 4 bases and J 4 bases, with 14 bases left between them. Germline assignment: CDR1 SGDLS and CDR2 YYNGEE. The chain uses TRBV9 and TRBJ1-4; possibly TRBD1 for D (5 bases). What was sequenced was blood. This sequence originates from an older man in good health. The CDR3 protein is CASSPGGAINEKLFF. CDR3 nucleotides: TGTGCCAGCAGCCCGGGAGGGGCTATTAATGAAAAACTGTTTTTT. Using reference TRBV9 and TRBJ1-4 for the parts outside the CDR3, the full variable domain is DSGVTQTPKHLITATGQRVTLRCSPRSGDLSVYWYQQSLDQGLQFLIQYYNGEERAKGNILERFSAQQFPDLHSELNLSSLELGDSALYFCASSPGGAINEKLFFGSGTQLSVL.